This TCR beta chain was sequenced during a study of T cell responses to AZD1222 COVID-19 vaccine. General study findings and limits: Baseline antibody screening turned up just a handful of seropositive AZD1222 recipients.

Assay: immunoSEQ multiplex PCR; the TCRdb copy retains only in-frame clones and omits some. The sample yields approximately 150,000 clones, roughly 93% seen once. Regarding this clone: The antigen remains undetermined.

The germline V gene encodes CDR1 SGHKS and CDR2 YYEKEE (reference sequence). Deletions cut 4 bases from V and 6 bases from J, with 9 bases between. The CDR3 spans 12 residues. The chain recombines TRBV5-5 with TRBJ2-3; D is unresolved. This TCR derives from an adult who received the AZD1222 COVID-19 vaccine. This sample comprised peripheral blood, obtained 28 days after the second AZD1222 dose. The CDR3 protein is CASSLGMDTQYF. For the CDR3, the DNA is TGTGCCAGCAGCCTTGGGATGGATACGCAGTATTTT.